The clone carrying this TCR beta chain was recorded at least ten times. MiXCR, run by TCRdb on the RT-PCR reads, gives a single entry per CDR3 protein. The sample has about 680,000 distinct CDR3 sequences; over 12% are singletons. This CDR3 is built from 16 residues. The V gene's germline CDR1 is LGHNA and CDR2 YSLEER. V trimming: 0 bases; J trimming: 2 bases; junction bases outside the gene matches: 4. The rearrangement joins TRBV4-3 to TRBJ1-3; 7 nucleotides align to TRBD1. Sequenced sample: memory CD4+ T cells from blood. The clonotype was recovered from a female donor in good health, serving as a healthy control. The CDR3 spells CASSQDPTGAGNTIYF. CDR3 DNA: TGCGCCAGCAGCCAAGACCCCACAGGGGCTGGAAACACCATATATTTT.